This T cell receptor beta chain was recovered during a study of beta chain features in type 1 diabetes. Overall study context: When patients were set against healthy donors, age, gender and cell yields were similar. Study-wide findings and caveats: Patients' naive, central memory and Treg TCRB repertoires seemed closer to one another than those of healthy donors.

Expressed TCRB transcripts were sequenced because the isolated RNA had all been reverse transcribed beforehand. The table came from immunoSEQ multiplex PCR; TCRdb's copy has only in-frame clones and leaves some out. This repertoire shows 680,000 or so clones, around a sixth found once; its top ten account for about 0.093%. Per germline, CDR1 SEHNR and CDR2 FQNEAQ (reference sequence). There are 15 residues in the CDR3. Trimming stripped 5 bases from V and 0 bases from J, with 13 bases between. Remarks on this clone: Its matching antigen is unknown.

The V call is TRBV7-9, the J call TRBJ1-1; tentative D call: TRBD1 (6 bases). Sequencing was performed on naive CD4+ T cells from blood. The clonotype comes from a man aged 18 to 30 in good health. This CDR3 reads CASSVSGTLNTEAFF. The CDR3 DNA sequence: TGTGCCAGCAGCGTCTCCGGGACATTGAACACTGAAGCTTTCTTT.